These 27 T cell receptor beta chains were all obtained from the same sample, sequenced in a study of cytomegalovirus exposure and HLA in healthy donors. Primers included in the PCR were 60 Vbeta and 13 Jbeta primers. TCRdb keeps only in-frame clones here, not all; method: immunoSEQ multiplex PCR. The data contain roughly 140,000 clones, roughly 78% of them singletons. Sample: PBMCs. The receptors come from a man aged 25 to 40 in good health and CMV-seronegative.

The chain joins TRBV6-1 to TRBJ1-1, with TRBD1 matching 7 bases. With V trimmed by 5 bases and J by 5 bases, 5 bases remained unmatched. CDR1 is MNHNS, CDR2 SASEGT, per germline. This CDR3 spans 13 amino acids. CDR3 region: CASSKRGRTEAFF. As DNA, the CDR3 is TGTGCCAGCAGTAAAAGGGGGCGGACTGAAGCTTTCTTT.

The V gene is TRBV5-1, the J gene TRBJ2-3, with 7 bases aligning to TRBD2. V lost 4 bases to trimming and J lost 0 bases; unmatched junction nucleotides: 2. The length of the CDR3 is 14 residues. From germline, CDR1 is SGHRS and CDR2 YFSETQ. CDR3 in DNA: TGCGCCAGCAGCCTAGCGGCTAGCACAGATACGCAGTATTTT. It yields the protein CASSLAASTDTQYF. Full variable domain (outside the CDR3, taken from reference TRBV5-1 and TRBJ2-3): KAGVTQTPRYLIKTRGQQVTLSCSPISGHRSVSWYQQTPGQGLQFLFEYFSETQRNKGNFPGRFSGRQFSNSRSEMNVSTLELGDSALYLCASSLAASTDTQYFGPGTRLTVL.

This chain links TRBV30 with TRBJ2-5, with TRBD1 matching 9 bases. The CDR3 has 12 residues. The V and J ends lost 5 bases and 5 bases, in that order; junction bases with no gene match: 3. Germline lookup yields CDR1 GTSNPN and CDR2 SVGIG (reference sequence). DNA for the CDR3: TGTGCCTGGGGGGACAGGGTGGAGACCCAGTACTTC. Residues: CAWGDRVETQYF. Filled out from reference TRBV30 and TRBJ2-5, the complete variable domain reads SQTIHQWPATLVQPVGSPLSLECTVEGTSNPNLYWYRQAAGRGLQLLFYSVGIGQISSEVPQNLSASRPQDRQFILSSKKLLLSDSGFYLCAWGDRVETQYFGPGTRLLVL.

The J gene is TRBJ1-2, the V gene TRBV12-5; 8 bases match TRBD1. Germline trimming cut 2 bases from V and 4 bases from J; bases unmatched to any gene: 6. Germline lookup yields CDR1 LGHNT and CDR2 FRNRAP. The CDR3 extends over 15 amino acids. CDR3 sequence reads: CASGLPRGRPYGYTF. The CDR3 DNA follows: TGTGCTAGTGGTTTGCCCAGGGGGCGTCCCTATGGCTACACCTTC.

V is TRBV28 and J is TRBJ2-3; 11 bases line up with TRBD2. The germline CDR1 and CDR2 sequences are MDHEN and SYDVKM. The ends lost 6 bases at V and 8 bases at J; junction bases unmatched: 19. The CDR3 has 18 residues. The CDR3 nucleotides read TGTGCCAGCAGCAGGGGGGGACTAGCGGAGCAAGCACAGACTACGCAGTATTTT. Translating gives CASSRGGLAEQAQTTQYF.

This clone occurred once. This chain links TRBV5-1 with TRBJ2-7, with D possibly being TRBD1 (6 bases). Germline V gene data show CDR1 as SGHRS and CDR2 as YFSETQ. The CDR3 runs to 12 residues. Trimming left V 4 bases short and J 2 bases short, with 7 bases between. The CDR3: CASSRTAYEQYF. The CDR3 bases are TGCGCCAGCAGCCGGACAGCCTACGAGCAGTACTTC.

This chain connects TRBV6-4 to TRBJ1-5; 11 nucleotides align to TRBD1. V gave up 0 bases and J gave up 4 bases; unmatched junction bases: 14. The length of the CDR3 is 20 residues. Germline V gene data show CDR1 as MRHNA and CDR2 as SNTAGT. CDR3 sequence reads: CASSDSTGTGGFRGNQPQHF. As DNA, the CDR3 is TGTGCCAGCAGTGACTCGACCGGGACAGGGGGGTTCCGGGGAAATCAGCCCCAGCATTTT.

The genes are TRBV7-9 and TRBJ2-7; 11 bases fit TRBD2. The CDR3 runs to 15 residues. Germline loops: CDR1 SEHNR, CDR2 FQNEAQ (reference sequence). The V segment lost 5 bases and the J segment 3 bases; nucleotides outside the gene matches: 6. The CDR3 spells CASSPGTSGNYEQYF. In DNA form, the CDR3 reads TGTGCCAGCAGCCCAGGGACTAGCGGAAACTACGAGCAGTACTTC.

The chain links TRBV2 to TRBJ2-7; TRBD1 matches 9 bases. The CDR3 totals 16 residues. The V and J ends lost 6 bases and 7 bases, in that order; junction bases with no gene match: 16. The germline CDR1 and CDR2 sequences are SNHLY and FYNNEI. The CDR3 loop is CASRPPKLTGGGEQYF. The CDR3 nucleotides read TGTGCCAGCAGACCACCAAAACTGACAGGGGGAGGTGAGCAGTACTTC. Full variable domain (remainder filled in from reference TRBV2 and TRBJ2-7): EPEVTQTPSHQVTQMGQEVILRCVPISNHLYFYWYRQILGQKVEFLVSFYNNEISEKSEIFDDQFSVERPDGSNFTLKIRSTKLEDSAMYFCASRPPKLTGGGEQYFGPGTRLTVT.

The chain employs TRBV4-1 and TRBJ2-7; no reliable D call. V was pared by 1 base and J by 3 bases, with 10 bases between. There are 14 residues in the CDR3. Germline loops: CDR1 MGHRA, CDR2 YSYEKL. The CDR3 nucleotides are TGCGCCAGCAGCCAAGTTGGTGCCTACTACGAGCAGTACTTC. Translation: CASSQVGAYYEQYF.

The gene calls are TRBV6-6 and TRBJ1-4; the D is unclear. CDR1 and CDR2 (germline): MNHNY, SVGAGI (reference sequence). CDR3 length equals 15 residues. V lost 4 bases and J 0 bases, leaving 9 bases between the germline ends. CDR3 coding DNA: TGTGCCAGCAGTTTCCCAGGAACAACTAATGAAAAACTGTTTTTT. It yields the protein CASSFPGTTNEKLFF.

V gene TRBV29-1 combines with J gene TRBJ2-7, with D maybe TRBD1 (5 bases). Germline CDR1 SQVTM, CDR2 ANQGSEA. There are 14 residues in the CDR3. Between the trimmed V and J ends, which lost 4 bases and 6 bases, there was a span of 19 bases. The CDR3 protein is CSVGRSQGSLEQYF. CDR3 nucleotide sequence: TGCAGCGTTGGTCGAAGTCAGGGATCTCTCGAGCAGTACTTC.

As DNA, the CDR3 is TGTGCCAGTAGTCCCGGTAGTTGGTCCTACAATGAGCAGTTCTTC. Translating it yields CASSPGSWSYNEQFF. The chain combines TRBV19 with TRBJ2-1; D unclear. Germline CDR1 and CDR2: LNHDA and SQIVND (reference sequence). The CDR3 is 15 residues long. V lost 5 bases to trimming and J lost 1 base, with 12 bases between them.

V and J are TRBV6-1 and TRBJ1-1; D is uncertain. Germline V gene data show CDR1 as MNHNS and CDR2 as SASEGT. The CDR3 has 16 amino acids. The V end lost 2 bases, the J end lost 0 bases, and 13 bases lay between the germline ends. The CDR3 here is CASSELGGGMNTEAFF. CDR3 sequence (DNA): TGTGCCAGCAGTGAATTAGGAGGAGGGATGAACACTGAAGCTTTCTTT.

This clone was recorded a few times. This sequence joins TRBV9 and TRBJ1-3; D is undetermined. Per germline, CDR1 SGDLS and CDR2 YYNGEE. Trimming left V 3 bases short and J 0 bases short, with 10 bases between. The CDR3 runs to 15 residues. In DNA form, the CDR3 reads TGTGCCAGCAGCGCTACAATAGCCTCTGGAAACACCATATATTTT. Its protein product is CASSATIASGNTIYF.

This clone has just a few counts. This rearrangement joins TRBV4-1 to TRBJ2-6, with 12 positions matching TRBD1. The CDR3 sequence is 18 residues long. Germline V lookup: CDR1 MGHRA, CDR2 YSYEKL. The V and J ends lost 5 bases and 4 bases, in that order; junction bases with no gene match: 9. CDR3 DNA sequence: TGCGCCAGCAGCGCCAGCGGGACAGGGGGCTCCGGGGCCAACGTCCTGACTTTC. Amino acid sequence: CASSASGTGGSGANVLTF.

The chain recombines TRBV7-9 with TRBJ1-6; D ambiguous. Germline V gene sequence: CDR1 SEHNR, CDR2 FQNEAQ (reference sequence). The CDR3 sequence is 14 residues long. V shed 5 bases and J shed 7 bases, with 12 bases lying between them. The CDR3 DNA reads as TGTGCCAGCAGCCTCCACTCGATAAATTCACCCCTCCACTTT. Its translation is CASSLHSINSPLHF.

The V call is TRBV28, the J call TRBJ1-2, with 7 bases matching TRBD1. The CDR3 contains 14 residues. CDR1 is MDHEN, CDR2 SYDVKM, per germline. J lost 2 bases, V lost 5 bases, and 5 bases had no gene match. The chain's CDR3 is CASSPPRGNYGYTF. In DNA, the CDR3 is TGTGCCAGCAGTCCCCCCAGGGGGAACTATGGCTACACCTTC.

The V call is TRBV19, the J call TRBJ2-1; 16 positions agree with TRBD2. The CDR3 runs 16 residues. Looked up from germline, CDR1 is LNHDA and CDR2 is SQIVND (reference sequence). Unmatched junction bases numbered 1, after V lost 4 bases and J lost 4 bases. The CDR3 region has the DNA TGTGCCAGTAGTACGGGACTAGCGGGAGGGTACAATGAGCAGTTCTTC. Its translation: CASSTGLAGGYNEQFF.

The V call is TRBV28, the J call TRBJ2-5; 9 bases agree with TRBD2. This CDR3 region has 18 residues. V shed 3 bases and J 3 bases; nucleotides not matched to a gene: 14. Germline CDR1 and CDR2: MDHEN and SYDVKM. This CDR3 reads CASSLGLAPRPPEETQYF. The CDR3 DNA sequence: TGTGCCAGCAGTTTGGGACTAGCTCCCAGACCTCCCGAAGAGACCCAGTACTTC.

V gene TRBV7-9 combines with J gene TRBJ2-1, with unresolved D. Germline assignment: CDR1 SEHNR and CDR2 FQNEAQ (reference sequence). The CDR3 is 13 amino acids. Trimming left V 4 bases short and J 8 bases short, with 12 bases between. CDR3 sequence reads: CASSSHGLDEQFF. As DNA, the CDR3 is TGTGCCAGCAGCTCCCACGGTTTGGATGAGCAGTTCTTC.

V and J are TRBV6-5 and TRBJ2-1, with TRBD2 matching 8 bases. Germline CDR1 reads MNHEY; CDR2 reads SVGAGI. Trimming removed 8 bases from V and 6 bases from J; junction bases left unmatched: 9. The CDR3 length is 14 residues. The CDR3 is CASGKAGESNEQFF. CDR3 DNA: TGTGCCAGCGGCAAAGCGGGAGAATCCAATGAGCAGTTCTTC.

This clone showed up many times. The chain couples TRBV4-1 to TRBJ2-2; D perhaps matches TRBD1 (6 bases). Looked up from germline, CDR1 is MGHRA and CDR2 is YSYEKL. The CDR3 is 14 residues long. The V end was cut by 8 bases, the J end by 6 bases, with 16 bases between. Here the CDR3 DNA reads TGCGCCAGCGCCAGGGGTCTGGCCCCCGGGGAGCTGTTTTTT. It specifies CASARGLAPGELFF.

This CDR3 is CASSLAQAGYGYTF. DNA for the CDR3: TGCGCCAGCAGCCTGGCCCAGGCTGGATATGGCTACACCTTC. The chain links TRBV5-1 to TRBJ1-2; D is unresolved. The CDR3 loop spans 14 amino acids. Trimming cost V 4 bases and J 5 bases, with 15 bases left between them. Germline CDR1 and CDR2: SGHRS and YFSETQ.

The rearrangement links TRBV18 to TRBJ1-2; tentative D call: TRBD1 (5 bases). The CDR3 covers 12 residues. Germline CDR1 is KGHSH and CDR2 is LQKENI. V gave up 4 bases and J gave up 4 bases, with 7 bases separating them. CDR3 coding DNA: TGTGCCAGCTCACAAGACAGCTATGGCTACACCTTC. Protein sequence: CASSQDSYGYTF.

This clone occurred a few times. The rearrangement links TRBV2 to TRBJ1-5; no reliable D call. The V end was cut by 8 bases, the J end by 5 bases, with 13 bases between. The length of the CDR3 is 13 residues. The germline gives CDR1 SNHLY, CDR2 FYNNEI. CDR3 region: CASRYQLDQPQHF. The CDR3 DNA reads as TGTGCCAGCCGCTACCAACTGGATCAGCCCCAGCATTTT.

V gene TRBV5-4 combines with J gene TRBJ1-5, with 7 bases that match TRBD1. With V trimmed by 0 bases and J by 2 bases, 5 bases remained unmatched. This CDR3 is built from 16 residues. Germline V gene lookup returns CDR1 SGHNT and CDR2 YYREEE (reference sequence). Here the CDR3 DNA reads TGTGCCAGCAGCTTGGGGGGGACAGTGGGCAATCAGCCCCAGCATTTT. This codes for CASSLGGTVGNQPQHF.